These T cell receptor beta chains were read from a single sample in a study of human T cells and chemical hapten exposure. In TCRdb, the RACE reads were re-called with MiXCR into one record per CDR3 protein. This table holds approximately 400,000 distinct CDR3 sequences, around 5% found once. Source: whole blood, taken in connection with sensitization to the hapten diphenylcyclopropenone (DPC). The receptors were sampled from a woman aged 45 to 65 with alopecia areata. Some clones in this sample may be carry-over from other donors' samples. Each CDR3 is given with its conserved first and last residue. Fields, in order: CDR3 protein, CDR3 DNA, D gene, CDR3 length, V gene, clone size, J gene. A D gene is named only where the DNA matches it firmly. Expanded clones are given a class, and other clones once, few, many or no size at all.

cdr3_aa: CASSPVGGNNQPQHF; cdr3_nt: TGTGCCAGCAGCCCGGTGGGGGGCAACAATCAGCCCCAGCATTTT; d_call: .; cdr3_length: 15; v_call: TRBV28; clone_size: many; j_call: TRBJ1-5
cdr3_aa: CASSLAYPTGASYEQYF; cdr3_nt: TGTGCCAGCAGCTTGGCTTATCCCACAGGGGCTTCTTACGAGCAGTACTTC; d_call: TRBD1; cdr3_length: 17; v_call: TRBV5-6; clone_size: many; j_call: TRBJ2-7
cdr3_aa: CASRPASDRTQYF; cdr3_nt: TGTGCCAGCAGACCCGCCTCCGACCGTACGCAGTATTTT; d_call: .; cdr3_length: 13; v_call: TRBV28; clone_size: many; j_call: TRBJ2-3
cdr3_aa: CASSEVPQGIMSNQPQHF; cdr3_nt: TGTGCCAGCAGTGAAGTGCCACAGGGGATAATGAGCAATCAGCCCCAGCATTTT; d_call: TRBD1; cdr3_length: 18; v_call: TRBV6-1; clone_size: few; j_call: TRBJ1-5
cdr3_aa: CASSLQGQLNTEAFF; cdr3_nt: TGCGCCAGCAGCTTGCAGGGACAGCTGAACACTGAAGCTTTCTTT; d_call: TRBD1; cdr3_length: 15; v_call: TRBV5-1; clone_size: few; j_call: TRBJ1-1
cdr3_aa: CAISEEASSYNEQFF; cdr3_nt: TGTGCCATCAGTGAGGAGGCTAGCTCCTACAATGAGCAGTTCTTC; d_call: .; cdr3_length: 15; v_call: TRBV10-3; clone_size: .; j_call: TRBJ2-1
cdr3_aa: CASSSINEKLFF; cdr3_nt: TGTGCCAGCAGCTCTATCAATGAAAAACTGTTTTTT; d_call: .; cdr3_length: 12; v_call: TRBV6-2/TRBV6-3; clone_size: few; j_call: TRBJ1-4
cdr3_aa: CASSFVAGNTEAFF; cdr3_nt: TGCGCCAGCAGCTTCGTAGCAGGGAACACTGAAGCTTTCTTT; d_call: .; cdr3_length: 14; v_call: TRBV5-1; clone_size: many; j_call: TRBJ1-1
cdr3_aa: CSAGKTGGDTEAFF; cdr3_nt: TGCAGTGCTGGTAAGACAGGGGGCGACACTGAAGCTTTCTTT; d_call: TRBD1; cdr3_length: 14; v_call: TRBV20-1; clone_size: many; j_call: TRBJ1-1
cdr3_aa: CASSLGGIANYGYTF; cdr3_nt: TGTGCCAGCAGTTTAGGAGGGATAGCTAACTATGGCTACACCTTC; d_call: .; cdr3_length: 15; v_call: TRBV28; clone_size: many; j_call: TRBJ1-2
cdr3_aa: CSARDAAPEQFF; cdr3_nt: TGCAGTGCTAGAGATGCCGCGCCTGAGCAGTTCTTC; d_call: .; cdr3_length: 12; v_call: TRBV20-1; clone_size: few; j_call: TRBJ2-1
cdr3_aa: CASSLGLGSSYNEQFF; cdr3_nt: TGCGCCAGCAGCTTGGGACTAGGGAGCTCCTACAATGAGCAGTTCTTC; d_call: .; cdr3_length: 16; v_call: TRBV5-1; clone_size: .; j_call: TRBJ2-1
cdr3_aa: CASSFQLLVYEQYF; cdr3_nt: TGTGCCAGCAGTTTTCAATTGCTAGTATACGAGCAGTACTTC; d_call: .; cdr3_length: 14; v_call: TRBV28; clone_size: few; j_call: TRBJ2-7
cdr3_aa: CAAPSVGQPQHF; cdr3_nt: TGTGCCGCCCCCTCCGTGGGGCAGCCCCAGCATTTT; d_call: .; cdr3_length: 12; v_call: TRBV27; clone_size: many; j_call: TRBJ1-5
cdr3_aa: CASRASGGPETQYF; cdr3_nt: TGTGCCAGCAGAGCTAGCGGGGGTCCAGAGACCCAGTACTTC; d_call: TRBD2; cdr3_length: 14; v_call: TRBV28; clone_size: .; j_call: TRBJ2-5
cdr3_aa: CASSYGGGENTEAFF; cdr3_nt: TGTGCCAGCAGTTACGGGGGCGGAGAGAACACTGAAGCTTTCTTT; d_call: .; cdr3_length: 15; v_call: TRBV6-2/TRBV6-3; clone_size: many; j_call: TRBJ1-1
cdr3_aa: CATSRGTSGRNEQFF; cdr3_nt: TGTGCCACCAGCAGAGGGACTAGCGGGAGGAATGAGCAGTTCTTC; d_call: TRBD2; cdr3_length: 15; v_call: TRBV15; clone_size: many; j_call: TRBJ2-1
cdr3_aa: CATSGAGDYNEQFF; cdr3_nt: TGTGCCACCAGTGGGGCGGGGGACTACAATGAGCAGTTCTTC; d_call: TRBD2; cdr3_length: 14; v_call: TRBV24-1; clone_size: many; j_call: TRBJ2-1
cdr3_aa: CASSPGQRNYGYTF; cdr3_nt: TGTGCCAGCTCACCGGGACAGCGTAACTATGGCTACACCTTC; d_call: TRBD1; cdr3_length: 14; v_call: TRBV18; clone_size: few; j_call: TRBJ1-2
cdr3_aa: CASSSDQGRDTQYF; cdr3_nt: TGTGCCAGCAGTTCAGATCAGGGGAGGGATACGCAGTATTTT; d_call: .; cdr3_length: 14; v_call: TRBV12-3/TRBV12-4; clone_size: many; j_call: TRBJ2-3
cdr3_aa: CSVGAPGGTEAFF; cdr3_nt: TGCAGCGTTGGGGCCCCAGGGGGTACTGAAGCTTTCTTT; d_call: TRBD1; cdr3_length: 13; v_call: TRBV29-1; clone_size: many; j_call: TRBJ1-1
cdr3_aa: CASSHSDRTNNEQFF; cdr3_nt: TGCGCCAGCAGCCACTCTGACAGGACGAATAATGAGCAGTTCTTC; d_call: .; cdr3_length: 15; v_call: TRBV4-3; clone_size: many; j_call: TRBJ2-1
cdr3_aa: CSARGPASSGNTIYF; cdr3_nt: TGCAGTGCTAGAGGACCCGCTAGCTCTGGAAACACCATATATTTT; d_call: .; cdr3_length: 15; v_call: TRBV20-1; clone_size: .; j_call: TRBJ1-3
cdr3_aa: CASSVGRMQRSPLHF; cdr3_nt: TGTGCCAGCAGCGTCGGACGGATGCAACGGTCACCCCTCCACTTT; d_call: .; cdr3_length: 15; v_call: TRBV21-1; clone_size: many; j_call: TRBJ1-6
cdr3_aa: CASSQGPAGGGQETQYF; cdr3_nt: TGCGCCAGCAGCCAAGGCCCAGCGGGAGGGGGTCAAGAGACCCAGTACTTC; d_call: TRBD2; cdr3_length: 17; v_call: TRBV4-3; clone_size: many; j_call: TRBJ2-5
cdr3_aa: CASSLDGSSYNEQFF; cdr3_nt: TGTGCCAGCAGCTTGGACGGGAGCTCCTACAATGAGCAGTTCTTC; d_call: .; cdr3_length: 15; v_call: TRBV5-5; clone_size: many; j_call: TRBJ2-1
cdr3_aa: CATDPGGREDTQYF; cdr3_nt: TGTGCCACCGATCCGGGGGGGCGGGAAGATACGCAGTATTTT; d_call: TRBD2; cdr3_length: 14; v_call: TRBV7-9; clone_size: many; j_call: TRBJ2-3
cdr3_aa: CASRTGGRNSPLHF; cdr3_nt: TGTGCCAGCAGGACTGGGGGAAGGAATTCACCCCTCCACTTT; d_call: .; cdr3_length: 14; v_call: TRBV6-5; clone_size: many; j_call: TRBJ1-6
cdr3_aa: CASSLAGEAFF; cdr3_nt: TGCGCCAGCAGCTTGGCCGGTGAAGCTTTCTTT; d_call: .; cdr3_length: 11; v_call: TRBV5-1; clone_size: many; j_call: TRBJ1-1
cdr3_aa: CSAVGLSSYEQYF; cdr3_nt: TGCAGCGCCGTGGGACTTTCCTCCTACGAGCAGTACTTC; d_call: .; cdr3_length: 13; v_call: TRBV29-1; clone_size: many; j_call: TRBJ2-7
cdr3_aa: CSANRGLEEQYF; cdr3_nt: TGCAGTGCCAACAGGGGGTTGGAGGAGCAGTACTTC; d_call: TRBD1; cdr3_length: 12; v_call: TRBV20-1; clone_size: few; j_call: TRBJ2-7
cdr3_aa: CASSFGGPGYNEQFF; cdr3_nt: TGTGCCAGCAGTTTTGGGGGTCCGGGTTACAATGAGCAGTTCTTC; d_call: .; cdr3_length: 15; v_call: TRBV12-3/TRBV12-4; clone_size: few; j_call: TRBJ2-1
cdr3_aa: CASSPRQGFGHQPQHF; cdr3_nt: TGTGCCAGCTCGCCTAGACAGGGCTTCGGACATCAGCCCCAGCATTTT; d_call: TRBD1; cdr3_length: 16; v_call: TRBV18; clone_size: .; j_call: TRBJ1-5
cdr3_aa: CASSTDRGNQPQHF; cdr3_nt: TGTGCCAGCAGTACGGACAGGGGCAACCAGCCCCAGCATTTT; d_call: TRBD1; cdr3_length: 14; v_call: TRBV7-9; clone_size: many; j_call: TRBJ1-5
cdr3_aa: CASSAGKTGANVLTF; cdr3_nt: TGTGCCAGCAGTGCAGGGAAGACTGGGGCCAACGTCCTGACTTTC; d_call: .; cdr3_length: 15; v_call: TRBV2; clone_size: many; j_call: TRBJ2-6
cdr3_aa: CASSLSAASVNNEQFF; cdr3_nt: TGTGCCAGCAGCCTATCGGCGGCTAGCGTGAACAATGAGCAGTTCTTC; d_call: .; cdr3_length: 16; v_call: TRBV4-2; clone_size: .; j_call: TRBJ2-1
cdr3_aa: CASSPVVRGGNTIYF; cdr3_nt: TGTGCCAGCAGCCCAGTGGTCCGGGGTGGAAACACCATATATTTT; d_call: .; cdr3_length: 15; v_call: TRBV7-8; clone_size: .; j_call: TRBJ1-3
cdr3_aa: CASSPRLESYGYTF; cdr3_nt: TGTGCCAGCAGCCCCCGATTGGAGTCCTATGGCTACACCTTC; d_call: .; cdr3_length: 14; v_call: TRBV12-3/TRBV12-4; clone_size: many; j_call: TRBJ1-2
cdr3_aa: CASLHRDNYGYTF; cdr3_nt: TGTGCCAGCCTGCACAGGGATAACTATGGCTACACCTTC; d_call: .; cdr3_length: 13; v_call: TRBV2; clone_size: many; j_call: TRBJ1-2
cdr3_aa: CSVSGGDGNQPQHF; cdr3_nt: TGCAGCGTGAGTGGGGGAGATGGCAATCAGCCCCAGCATTTT; d_call: .; cdr3_length: 14; v_call: TRBV29-1; clone_size: many; j_call: TRBJ1-5
cdr3_aa: CASSASRQGNTEAFF; cdr3_nt: TGTGCCAGCAGCGCGTCTAGACAGGGAAATACTGAAGCTTTCTTT; d_call: TRBD1; cdr3_length: 15; v_call: TRBV7-8; clone_size: few; j_call: TRBJ1-1
cdr3_aa: CASSPGQGIYNEQFF; cdr3_nt: TGTGCCAGCAGCCCCGGACAGGGAATTTACAATGAGCAGTTCTTC; d_call: TRBD1; cdr3_length: 15; v_call: TRBV7-7; clone_size: .; j_call: TRBJ2-1
cdr3_aa: CSVLNNSPLHF; cdr3_nt: TGCAGCGTCCTAAATAATTCACCCCTCCACTTT; d_call: .; cdr3_length: 11; v_call: TRBV29-1; clone_size: many; j_call: TRBJ1-6